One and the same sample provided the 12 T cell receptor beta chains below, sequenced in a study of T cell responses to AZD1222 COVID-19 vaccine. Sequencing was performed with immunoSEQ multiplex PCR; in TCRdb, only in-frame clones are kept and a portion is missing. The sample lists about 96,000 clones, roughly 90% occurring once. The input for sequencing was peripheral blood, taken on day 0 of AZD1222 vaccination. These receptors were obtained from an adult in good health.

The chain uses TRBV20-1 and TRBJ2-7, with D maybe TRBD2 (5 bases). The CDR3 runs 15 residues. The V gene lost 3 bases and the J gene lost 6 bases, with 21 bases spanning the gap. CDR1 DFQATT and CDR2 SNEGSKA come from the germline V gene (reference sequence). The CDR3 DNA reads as TGCAGTGCTAGTGGGCCAATCATCGTTCGGGGCGAGCAGTACTTC. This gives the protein CSASGPIIVRGEQYF.

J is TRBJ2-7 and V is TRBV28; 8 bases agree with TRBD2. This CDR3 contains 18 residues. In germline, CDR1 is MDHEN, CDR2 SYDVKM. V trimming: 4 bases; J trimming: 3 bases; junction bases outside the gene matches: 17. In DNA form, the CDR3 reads TGTGCCAGCAGTTCGGCCGAAGAGGGACTAGTTGTTCGCTACGAGCAGTACTTC. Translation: CASSSAEEGLVVRYEQYF.

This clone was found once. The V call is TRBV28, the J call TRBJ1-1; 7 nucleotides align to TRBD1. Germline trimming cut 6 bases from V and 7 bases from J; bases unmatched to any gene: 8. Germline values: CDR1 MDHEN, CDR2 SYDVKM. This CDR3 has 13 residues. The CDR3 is CASSPTGFGEAFF. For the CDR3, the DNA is TGTGCCAGCAGCCCGACAGGGTTTGGTGAAGCTTTCTTT.

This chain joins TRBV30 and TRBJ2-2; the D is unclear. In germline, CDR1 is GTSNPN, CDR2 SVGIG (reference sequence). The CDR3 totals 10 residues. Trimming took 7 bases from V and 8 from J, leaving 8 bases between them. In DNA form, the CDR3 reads TGTGCCTTCATGGAAGGGGAGCTGTTTTTT. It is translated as CAFMEGELFF.

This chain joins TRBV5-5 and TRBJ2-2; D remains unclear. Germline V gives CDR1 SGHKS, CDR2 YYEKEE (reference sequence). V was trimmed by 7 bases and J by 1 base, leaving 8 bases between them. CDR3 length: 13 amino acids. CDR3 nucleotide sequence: TGTGCCAGCGGCTCCAGGAACACCGGGGAGCTGTTTTTT. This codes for CASGSRNTGELFF. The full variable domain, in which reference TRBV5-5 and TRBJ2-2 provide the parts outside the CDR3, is DAGVTQSPTHLIKTRGQQVTLRCSPISGHKSVSWYQQVLGQGPQFIFQYYEKEERGRGNFPDRFSARQFPNYSSELNVNALLLGDSALYLCASGSRNTGELFFGEGSRLTVL.

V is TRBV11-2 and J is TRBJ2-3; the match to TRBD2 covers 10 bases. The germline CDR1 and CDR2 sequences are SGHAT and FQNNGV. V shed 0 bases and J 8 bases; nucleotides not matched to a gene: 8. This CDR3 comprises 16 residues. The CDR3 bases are TGTGCCAGCAGCTTAGATCTGGGACTAGCGTTTGGTACGCAGTATTTT. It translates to CASSLDLGLAFGTQYF.

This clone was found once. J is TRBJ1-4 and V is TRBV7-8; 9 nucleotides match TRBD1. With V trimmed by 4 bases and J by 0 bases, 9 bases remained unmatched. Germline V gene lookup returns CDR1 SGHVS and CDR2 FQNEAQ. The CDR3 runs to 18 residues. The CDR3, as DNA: TGTGCCAGCAGCTCCCAGAGGACAGGGGCTGCAACTAATGAAAAACTGTTTTTT. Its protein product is CASSSQRTGAATNEKLFF.

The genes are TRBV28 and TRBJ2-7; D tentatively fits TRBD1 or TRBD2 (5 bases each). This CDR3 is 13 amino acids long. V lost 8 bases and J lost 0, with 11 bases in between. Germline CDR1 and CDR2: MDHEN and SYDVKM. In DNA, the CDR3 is TGTGCCAGCGGGGGATTGAGCTCCTACGAGCAGTACTTC. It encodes CASGGLSSYEQYF.

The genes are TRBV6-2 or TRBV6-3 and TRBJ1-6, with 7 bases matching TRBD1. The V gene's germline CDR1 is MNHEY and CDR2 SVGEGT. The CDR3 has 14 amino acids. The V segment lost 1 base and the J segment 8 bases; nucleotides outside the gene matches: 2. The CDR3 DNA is TGTGCCAGCAGTTACTTCGGACAGGATTCACCCCTCCACTTT. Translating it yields CASSYFGQDSPLHF.

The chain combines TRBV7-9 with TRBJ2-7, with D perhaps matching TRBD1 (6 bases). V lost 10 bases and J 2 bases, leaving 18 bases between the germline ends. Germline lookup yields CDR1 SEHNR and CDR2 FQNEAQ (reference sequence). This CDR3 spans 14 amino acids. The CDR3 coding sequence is TGTGCCACCCTCGGCTGGGACAACCCCTACGAGCAGTACTTC. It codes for CATLGWDNPYEQYF. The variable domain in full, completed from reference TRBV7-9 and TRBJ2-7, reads DTGVSQNPRHKITKRGQNVTFRCDPISEHNRLYWYRQTLGQGPEFLTYFQNEAQLEKSRLLSDRFSAERPKGSFSTLEIQRTEQGDSAMYLCATLGWDNPYEQYFGPGTRLTVT.

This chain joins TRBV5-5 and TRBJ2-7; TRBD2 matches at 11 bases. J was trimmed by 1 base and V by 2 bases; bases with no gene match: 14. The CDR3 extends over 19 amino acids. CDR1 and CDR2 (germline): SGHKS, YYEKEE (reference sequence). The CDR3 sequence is CASSLWQSRASGRSYEQYF. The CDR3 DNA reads TGTGCCAGCAGCTTATGGCAATCTCGGGCTAGCGGGAGGTCCTACGAGCAGTACTTC.

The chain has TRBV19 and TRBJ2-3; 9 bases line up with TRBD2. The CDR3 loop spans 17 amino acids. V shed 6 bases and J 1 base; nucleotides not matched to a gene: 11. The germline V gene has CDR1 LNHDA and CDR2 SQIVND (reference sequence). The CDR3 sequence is CASRPGTSSFGTDTQYF. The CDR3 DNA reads TGTGCCAGTAGGCCCGGGACTAGCTCCTTTGGCACAGATACGCAGTATTTT.